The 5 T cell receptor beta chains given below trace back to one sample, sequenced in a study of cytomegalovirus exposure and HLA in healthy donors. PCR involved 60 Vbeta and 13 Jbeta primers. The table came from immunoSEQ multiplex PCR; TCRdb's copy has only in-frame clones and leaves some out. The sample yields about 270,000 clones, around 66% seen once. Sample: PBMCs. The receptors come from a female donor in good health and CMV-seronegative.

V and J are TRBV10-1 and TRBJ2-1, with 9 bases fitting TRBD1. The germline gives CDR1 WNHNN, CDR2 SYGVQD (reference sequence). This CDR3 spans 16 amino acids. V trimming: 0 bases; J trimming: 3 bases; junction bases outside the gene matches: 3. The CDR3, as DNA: TGCGCCAGCAGTGAGTCGGACAGGGGAAACTACAATGAGCAGTTCTTC. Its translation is CASSESDRGNYNEQFF.

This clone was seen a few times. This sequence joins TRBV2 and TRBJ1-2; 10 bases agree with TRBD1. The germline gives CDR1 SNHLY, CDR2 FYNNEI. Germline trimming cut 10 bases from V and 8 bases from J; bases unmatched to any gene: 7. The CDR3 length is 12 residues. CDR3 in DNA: TGTGCCACCTTGACAGGGGGCGAGGGCTACACCTTC. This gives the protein CATLTGGEGYTF.

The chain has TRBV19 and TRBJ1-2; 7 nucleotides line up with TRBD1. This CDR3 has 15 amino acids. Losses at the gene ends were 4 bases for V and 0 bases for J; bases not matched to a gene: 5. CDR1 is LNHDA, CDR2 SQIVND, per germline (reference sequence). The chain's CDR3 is CASSTTGDSNYGYTF. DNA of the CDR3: TGTGCCAGTAGTACTACAGGGGACTCTAACTATGGCTACACCTTC.

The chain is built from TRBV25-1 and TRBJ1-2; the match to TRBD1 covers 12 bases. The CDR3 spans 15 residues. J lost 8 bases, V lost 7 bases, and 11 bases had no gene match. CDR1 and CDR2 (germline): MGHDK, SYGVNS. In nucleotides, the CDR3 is TGTGCCAGCATCCGCCCGGGACAGGGGGCGCGGGGCTACACCTTC. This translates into CASIRPGQGARGYTF.

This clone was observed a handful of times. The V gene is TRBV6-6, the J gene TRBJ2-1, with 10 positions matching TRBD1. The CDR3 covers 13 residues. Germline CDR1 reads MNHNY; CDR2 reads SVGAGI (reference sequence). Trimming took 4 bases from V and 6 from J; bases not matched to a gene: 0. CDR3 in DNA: TGTGCCAGCAGTTGGGACAGGGGCAATGAGCAGTTCTTC. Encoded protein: CASSWDRGNEQFF.